This T cell receptor (beta chain) is drawn from a study of blood T cell repertoires in COVID-19. Across the whole study: From the United States, Italy and Spain came samples of acute and convalescent COVID-19.

Generated by immunoSEQ multiplex PCR, the TCRdb table keeps only in-frame clones and is missing some. The table shows about 47,000 clones, with approximately 88% occurring only once. With V trimmed by 2 bases and J by 4 bases, 2 bases remained unmatched. The germline gives CDR1 PRHDT, CDR2 FYEKMQ (reference sequence). The CDR3 extends over 15 amino acids. This sequence originates from a human donor with active COVID-19. The donor label of this sample is uncertain. Material: peripheral blood. The V call is TRBV13, the J call TRBJ2-5, with 12 positions matching TRBD2. The CDR3 spells CASSLRGLAGETQYF. The CDR3, as DNA: TGTGCCAGCAGCTTAAGGGGACTAGCGGGAGAGACCCAGTACTTC.